These T cell receptor beta chains were read from a single sample in a study of control samples from healthy donors and cancer patients. TCRdb's copy holds only in-frame clones and misses some; the assay was immunoSEQ multiplex PCR. This table has about 150,000 clones, roughly nine tenths appearing once. Sequences were obtained from blood. These receptors were taken from a man aged 25-45 years in good health. Each CDR3 is given with its conserved first and last residue. A D gene is named only where the DNA matches it firmly. Some rows have no size entry. The others give once, few or many, or a class for an expanded clone.

TRBV7-6	NA	TRBJ1-5	TRBD1	CASSLSGRQGGQPQHF	TGTGCCAGCAGCTTATCTGGTCGGCAGGGGGGTCAGCCCCAGCATTTT
TRBV4-3	NA	TRBJ2-6	NA	CASSLGSTLGANVLTF	TGCGCCAGCAGCCTAGGCAGCACTCTTGGGGCCAACGTCCTGACTTTC
TRBV29-1	NA	TRBJ2-7	TRBD1	CSVEDQVQGTYEQYF	TGCAGCGTTGAAGATCAGGTACAGGGGACCTACGAGCAGTACTTC
TRBV24-1	NA	TRBJ1-4	NA	CATSDAGRVNEKLFF	TGTGCCACCAGTGACGCGGGCCGAGTAAATGAAAAACTGTTTTTT
TRBV7-9	NA	TRBJ2-2	TRBD2	CASSLTLAGDTGELFF	TGTGCCAGCAGCTTAACACTAGCGGGAGACACCGGGGAGCTGTTTTTT
TRBV11-2	NA	TRBJ2-7	NA	CASSFPGVGYEQYF	TGTGCCAGCAGCTTCCCGGGAGTCGGGTACGAGCAGTACTTC
TRBV21-1	NA	TRBJ2-7	NA	CASSKTKDDNSYEQYF	TGTGCCAGCAGCAAAACAAAGGACGACAACTCCTACGAGCAGTACTTC
TRBV3-1/TRBV3-2	NA	TRBJ2-7	NA	CASSQDRGLYYEQYF	TGTGCCAGCAGCCAAGATCGGGGACTTTACTACGAGCAGTACTTC
TRBV12-3/TRBV12-4	NA	TRBJ2-7	NA	CASGRGDYEQYF	TGTGCCAGCGGGAGAGGGGACTACGAGCAGTACTTC
TRBV20-1	NA	TRBJ2-7	NA	CSALVAYEQYF	TGCAGTGCTTTGGTCGCCTACGAGCAGTACTTC
TRBV19	NA	TRBJ2-7	TRBD1	CASSMGTGTVSYEQYF	TGTGCCAGTAGTATGGGGACAGGGACTGTCTCCTACGAGCAGTACTTC
TRBV6-1	NA	TRBJ2-1	NA	CASSERPVGEQFF	TGTGCCAGCAGCGAACGCCCAGTAGGGGAGCAGTTCTTC
TRBV5-1	NA	TRBJ1-1	NA	CASSQGHRMNTEAFF	TGCGCCAGCAGCCAGGGACACAGAATGAACACTGAAGCTTTCTTT
TRBV19	NA	TRBJ2-2	NA	CASTRQNTGELFF	TGTGCCAGTACACGGCAGAACACCGGGGAGCTGTTTTTT
TRBV5-6	NA	TRBJ2-5	TRBD1	CASSTGQGQETQYF	TGTGCCAGCAGCACGGGACAGGGACAAGAGACCCAGTACTTC
TRBV15	NA	TRBJ2-7	TRBD1	CATSPGQGVYEQYF	TGTGCCACCAGCCCGGGACAGGGAGTGTACGAGCAGTACTTC
TRBV19	NA	TRBJ1-2	NA	CASNDWNGYTF	TGTGCCAGTAATGACTGGAATGGCTACACCTTC
TRBV12-3/TRBV12-4	few	TRBJ1-2	TRBD1	CASSPDRVYGYTF	TGTGCCAGCAGTCCCGACAGGGTCTATGGCTACACCTTC
TRBV9	NA	TRBJ2-3	NA	CASSVVEGRTDTQYF	TGTGCCAGCAGCGTAGTGGAGGGAAGGACAGATACGCAGTATTTT
TRBV19	few	TRBJ2-3	NA	CASSNLSGTDTQYF	TGTGCCAGTAGTAATTTGAGTGGCACAGATACGCAGTATTTT
TRBV4-3	NA	TRBJ2-7	NA	CASSQAKDATYEQYF	TGCGCCAGCAGCCAAGCAAAGGACGCCACCTACGAGCAGTACTTC
TRBV29-1	NA	TRBJ2-7	TRBD2	CSVDTSGNYGEQYF	TGCAGCGTTGATACTAGCGGGAACTATGGCGAGCAGTACTTC
TRBV7-6	NA	TRBJ1-2	NA	CASSLDSNYGYTF	TGTGCCAGCAGCTTAGATTCTAACTATGGCTACACCTTC
TRBV19	once	TRBJ1-2	NA	CASTPTGLANYGYTF	TGTGCCAGTACCCCGACTGGTTTAGCTAACTATGGCTACACCTTC
TRBV7-2	NA	TRBJ2-1	TRBD2	CASSLVLAGNNEQFF	TGTGCCAGCAGCTTAGTACTAGCGGGTAACAATGAGCAGTTCTTC
TRBV7-9	NA	TRBJ2-7	TRBD2	CASSLAPLGLAGAYEQYF	TGTGCCAGCAGCTTAGCACCTCTTGGGTTAGCGGGAGCATACGAGCAGTACTTC
TRBV6-5	NA	TRBJ2-1	TRBD2	CARSSGRATEQFF	TGTGCCAGATCTAGCGGGAGGGCCACTGAGCAGTTCTTC
TRBV5-6	NA	TRBJ2-2	NA	CASSLGPGNGELFF	TGTGCCAGCAGCTTGGGGCCTGGGAACGGGGAGCTGTTTTTT
TRBV21-1	NA	TRBJ1-4	NA	CASIPGLMKKLFF	TGTGCCAGCATTCCGGGATTAATGAAAAAACTGTTTTTT
TRBV21-1	NA	TRBJ2-7	NA	CASSKTRSYEQYF	TGTGCCAGCAGCAAAACTAGGTCCTACGAGCAGTACTTC
TRBV5-6	NA	TRBJ1-1	NA	CASSPRAETASEAFF	TGTGCCAGCAGCCCCAGGGCGGAAACGGCCTCCGAAGCTTTCTTT
TRBV12-5	few	TRBJ1-5	TRBD1	CASGDSYSNQPQHF	TGTGCTAGCGGGGACAGCTATAGCAATCAGCCCCAGCATTTT
TRBV11-2	NA	TRBJ2-3	NA	CASSLGGGGTDTQYF	TGTGCCAGCAGCTTAGGTGGAGGGGGTACAGATACGCAGTATTTT
TRBV18	once	TRBJ2-5	TRBD2	CASSPSGGTRETQYF	TGTGCCAGCTCACCTAGCGGGGGGACGCGGGAGACCCAGTACTTC
TRBV6-2/TRBV6-3	NA	TRBJ2-7	TRBD2	CASSYRTRGASYEQYF	TGTGCCAGCAGTTACCGGACTAGGGGAGCCTCCTACGAGCAGTACTTC
TRBV21-1	NA	TRBJ1-2	NA	CASNTRTHRGRYGYTF	TGTGCCAGCAACACGAGAACCCACAGGGGACGCTATGGCTACACCTTC
TRBV2	NA	TRBJ2-1	NA	CASSEAAPGRYYNEQFF	TGTGCCAGCAGTGAAGCCGCCCCAGGGAGGTACTACAATGAGCAGTTCTTC